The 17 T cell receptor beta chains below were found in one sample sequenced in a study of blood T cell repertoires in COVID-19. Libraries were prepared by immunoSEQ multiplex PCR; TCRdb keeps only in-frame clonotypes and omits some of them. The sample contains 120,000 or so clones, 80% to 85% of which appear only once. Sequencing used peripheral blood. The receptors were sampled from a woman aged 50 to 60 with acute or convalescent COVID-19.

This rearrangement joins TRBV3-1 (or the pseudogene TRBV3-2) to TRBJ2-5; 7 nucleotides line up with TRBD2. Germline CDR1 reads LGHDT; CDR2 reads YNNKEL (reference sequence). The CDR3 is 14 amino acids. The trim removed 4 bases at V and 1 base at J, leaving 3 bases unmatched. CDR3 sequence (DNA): TGTGCCAGCAGCCTTGGGGGGGGCCAAGAGACCCAGTACTTC. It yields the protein CASSLGGGQETQYF.

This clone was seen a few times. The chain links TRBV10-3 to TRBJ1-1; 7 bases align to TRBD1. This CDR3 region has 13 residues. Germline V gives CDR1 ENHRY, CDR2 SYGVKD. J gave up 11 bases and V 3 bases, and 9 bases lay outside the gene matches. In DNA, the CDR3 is TGTGCCATCAGTGAAGGACAGGACCCGCCGGCTTTCTTT. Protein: CAISEGQDPPAFF.

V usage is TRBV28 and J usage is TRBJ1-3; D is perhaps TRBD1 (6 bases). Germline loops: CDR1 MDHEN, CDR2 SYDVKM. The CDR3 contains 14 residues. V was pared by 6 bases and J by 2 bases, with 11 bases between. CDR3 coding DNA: TGTGCCAGCAGGGGGGCAGAAGCTGGAAACACCATATATTTT. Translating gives CASRGAEAGNTIYF.

CDR3 region: CASSLDASRDTQYF. The CDR3 DNA is TGTGCCAGCAGCTTGGATGCGTCCCGAGATACGCAGTATTTT. This sequence joins TRBV5-6 and TRBJ2-3; D unclear. This CDR3 comprises 14 residues. Germline CDR1 reads SGHDT; CDR2 reads YYEEEE. The V end was cut by 0 bases, the J end by 5 bases, with 10 bases between.

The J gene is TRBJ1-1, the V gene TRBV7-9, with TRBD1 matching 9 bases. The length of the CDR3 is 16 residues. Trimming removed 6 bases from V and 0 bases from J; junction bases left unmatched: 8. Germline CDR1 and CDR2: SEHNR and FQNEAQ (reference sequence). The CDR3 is CASSFTGTGMNTEAFF. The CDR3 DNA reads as TGTGCCAGCAGTTTTACCGGGACAGGGATGAACACTGAAGCTTTCTTT.

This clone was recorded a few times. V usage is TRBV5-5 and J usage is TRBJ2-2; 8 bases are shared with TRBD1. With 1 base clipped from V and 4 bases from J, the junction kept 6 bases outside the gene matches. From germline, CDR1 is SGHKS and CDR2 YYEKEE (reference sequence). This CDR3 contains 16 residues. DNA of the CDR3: TGTGCCAGCAGCTTGTGGAGACAGGGGTCCACCGGGGAGCTGTTTTTT. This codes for CASSLWRQGSTGELFF.

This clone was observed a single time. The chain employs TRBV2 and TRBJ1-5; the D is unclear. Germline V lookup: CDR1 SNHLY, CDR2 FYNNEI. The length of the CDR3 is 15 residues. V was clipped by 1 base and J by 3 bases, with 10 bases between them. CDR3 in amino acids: CASSEGRSHNQPQHF. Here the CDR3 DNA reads TGTGCCAGCAGTGAAGGGCGGAGTCACAATCAGCCCCAGCATTTT.

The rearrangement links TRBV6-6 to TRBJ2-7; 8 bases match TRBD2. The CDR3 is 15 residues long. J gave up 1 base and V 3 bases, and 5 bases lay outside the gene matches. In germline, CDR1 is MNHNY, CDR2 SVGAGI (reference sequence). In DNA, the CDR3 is TGTGCCAGCAGTTATCTAGCGGGTTCTTCCTACGAGCAGTACTTC. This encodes CASSYLAGSSYEQYF.

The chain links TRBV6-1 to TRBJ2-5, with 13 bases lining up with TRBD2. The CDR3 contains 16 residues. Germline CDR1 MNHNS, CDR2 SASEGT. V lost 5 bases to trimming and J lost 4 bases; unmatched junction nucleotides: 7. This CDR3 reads CASSQGLAGVTETQYF. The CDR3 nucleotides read TGTGCCAGCAGTCAAGGACTAGCGGGAGTAACAGAGACCCAGTACTTC.

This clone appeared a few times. The CDR3 coding sequence is TGTGCCAGCAGCTTAAGAGCAGGGAACGATGGCTACACCTTC. Amino acids: CASSLRAGNDGYTF. This rearrangement joins TRBV11-1 to TRBJ1-2; a weak D match, TRBD1 (5 bases). The V end lost 2 bases, the J end lost 6 bases, and 13 bases lay between the germline ends. Germline CDR1 is SGHAT and CDR2 is FQDESV (reference sequence). The CDR3 consists of 14 residues.

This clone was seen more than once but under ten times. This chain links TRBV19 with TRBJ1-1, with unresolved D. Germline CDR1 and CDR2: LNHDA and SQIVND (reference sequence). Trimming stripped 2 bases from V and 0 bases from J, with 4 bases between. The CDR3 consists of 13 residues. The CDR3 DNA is TGTGCCAGTAGTATAAGAGTGAACACTGAAGCTTTCTTT. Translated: CASSIRVNTEAFF.

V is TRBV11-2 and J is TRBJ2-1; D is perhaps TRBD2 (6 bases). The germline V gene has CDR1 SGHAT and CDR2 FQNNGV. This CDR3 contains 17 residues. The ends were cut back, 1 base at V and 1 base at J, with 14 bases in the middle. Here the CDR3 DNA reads TGTGCCAGCAGCTTAGTGGACGGGAGTGGGTCCTACAATGAGCAGTTCTTC. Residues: CASSLVDGSGSYNEQFF.

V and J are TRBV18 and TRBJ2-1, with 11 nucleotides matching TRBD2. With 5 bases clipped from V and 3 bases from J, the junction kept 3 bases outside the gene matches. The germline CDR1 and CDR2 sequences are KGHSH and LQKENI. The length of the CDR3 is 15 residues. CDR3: CASSAGLAVYNEQFF. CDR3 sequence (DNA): TGTGCCAGCTCAGCGGGACTAGCGGTCTACAATGAGCAGTTCTTC.

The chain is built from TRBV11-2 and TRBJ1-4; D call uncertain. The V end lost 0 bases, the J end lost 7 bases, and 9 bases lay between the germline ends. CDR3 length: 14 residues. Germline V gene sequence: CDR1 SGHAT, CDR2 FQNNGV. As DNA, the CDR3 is TGTGCCAGCAGCTTAGAGTCCAGTGGTGAAAAACTGTTTTTT. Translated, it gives CASSLESSGEKLFF.

CDR3 sequence reads: CASTVTGLNTEAFF. Here the CDR3 DNA reads TGTGCCAGCACCGTGACAGGGCTCAACACTGAAGCTTTCTTT. The chain couples TRBV9 to TRBJ1-1; 7 bases are a match to TRBD1. This CDR3 contains 14 residues. The trim removed 6 bases at V and 2 bases at J, leaving 7 bases unmatched. Germline-derived CDR1 and CDR2 are SGDLS and YYNGEE.

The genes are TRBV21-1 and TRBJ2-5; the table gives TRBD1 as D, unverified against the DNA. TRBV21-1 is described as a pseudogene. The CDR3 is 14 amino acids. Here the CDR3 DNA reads TGTGCCAGCAGCAAGCATGGGGCAATGGAGACCCAGTACTTC. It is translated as CASSKHGAMETQYF.

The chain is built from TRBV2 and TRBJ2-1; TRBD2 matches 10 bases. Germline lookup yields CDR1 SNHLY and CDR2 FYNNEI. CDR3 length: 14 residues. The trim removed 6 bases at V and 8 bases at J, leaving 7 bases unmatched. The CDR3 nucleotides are TGTGCCAGCAGACCGGGACTAGCGATTGATGAGCAGTTCTTC. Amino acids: CASRPGLAIDEQFF. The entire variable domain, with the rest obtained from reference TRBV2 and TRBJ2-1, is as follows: EPEVTQTPSHQVTQMGQEVILRCVPISNHLYFYWYRQILGQKVEFLVSFYNNEISEKSEIFDDQFSVERPDGSNFTLKIRSTKLEDSAMYFCASRPGLAIDEQFFGPGTRLTVL.